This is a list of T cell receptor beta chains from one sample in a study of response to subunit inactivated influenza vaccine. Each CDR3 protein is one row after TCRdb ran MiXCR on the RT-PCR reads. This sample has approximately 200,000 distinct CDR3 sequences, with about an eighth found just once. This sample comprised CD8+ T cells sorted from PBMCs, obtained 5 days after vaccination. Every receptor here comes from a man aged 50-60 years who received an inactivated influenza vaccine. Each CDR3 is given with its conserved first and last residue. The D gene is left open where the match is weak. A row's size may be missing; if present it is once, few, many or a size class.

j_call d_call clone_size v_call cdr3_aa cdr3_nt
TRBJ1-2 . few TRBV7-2 CASSLSSGVRVGYTF TGTGCCAGCAGCTTATCCTCGGGCGTGCGGGTTGGCTACACCTTC
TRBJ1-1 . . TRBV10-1 CASSEFVRAEAFF TGCGCCAGCAGTGAGTTCGTCAGGGCTGAAGCTTTCTTT
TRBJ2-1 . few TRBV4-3 CASSLVLSSYNEQFF TGCGCCAGCAGCCTAGTATTGAGCTCCTACAATGAGCAGTTCTTC
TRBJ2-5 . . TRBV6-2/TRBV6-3 CASSYALQETQYF TGTGCCAGCAGTTATGCTCTGCAAGAGACCCAGTACTTC
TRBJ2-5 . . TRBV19 CASLTGSWETQYF TGTGCCAGTCTCACAGGGTCGTGGGAGACCCAGTACTTC
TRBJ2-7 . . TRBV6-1 CASSQRIGTVASYEQYF TGTGCCAGCAGTCAGAGAATCGGGACTGTCGCCTCCTACGAGCAGTACTTC
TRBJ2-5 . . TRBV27 CASSQTGPILQETQYF TGTGCCAGCAGTCAGACAGGTCCTATACTACAAGAGACCCAGTACTTC
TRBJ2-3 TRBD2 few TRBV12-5 CASGREAGDTQYF TGTGCTAGTGGGCGGGAGGCCGGGGATACGCAGTATTTT
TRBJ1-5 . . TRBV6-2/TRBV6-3 CASTDWDVHQPQHF TGTGCCAGCACCGATTGGGATGTCCATCAGCCCCAGCATTTT
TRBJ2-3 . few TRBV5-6 CASSVLTSFSTDTQYF TGTGCCAGCAGCGTCCTGACTAGTTTTTCCACAGATACGCAGTATTTT
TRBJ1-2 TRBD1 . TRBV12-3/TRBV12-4 CASSRGTGNGYTF TGTGCCAGCAGCCGCGGGACAGGGAATGGCTACACCTTC
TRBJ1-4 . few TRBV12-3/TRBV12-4 CASSPPDANEKLFF TGTGCCAGCAGCCCTCCGGACGCTAATGAAAAACTGTTTTTT
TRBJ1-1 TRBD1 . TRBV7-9 CASSLLRDSNEAFF TGTGCCAGCAGCCTTTTAAGGGACAGCAATGAAGCTTTCTTT
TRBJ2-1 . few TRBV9 CASSVEVNFPYNEQFF TGTGCCAGCAGCGTAGAAGTCAATTTCCCCTACAATGAGCAGTTCTTC
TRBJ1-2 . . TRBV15 CATSRDVTASRGYGYTF TGTGCCACCAGCAGAGATGTAACAGCCTCACGGGGCTATGGCTACACCTTC
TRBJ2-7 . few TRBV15 CATSRAEMTGSYEQYF TGTGCCACCAGCAGAGCCGAAATGACAGGTTCCTACGAGCAGTACTTC
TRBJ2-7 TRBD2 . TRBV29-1 CSVGREYSYEQYF TGCAGCGTTGGGCGGGAGTACTCCTACGAGCAGTACTTC
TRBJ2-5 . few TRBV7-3 CASSLRGQEQETQYF TGTGCCAGCAGCCTACGGGGACAAGAGCAAGAGACCCAGTACTTC
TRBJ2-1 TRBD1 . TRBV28 CATSSQQGNNEQFF TGTGCCACCTCAAGTCAACAGGGGAACAATGAGCAGTTCTTC
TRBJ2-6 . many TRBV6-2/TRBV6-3 CASSLLGSGANVLTF TGTGCCAGCAGCCTCCTTGGATCTGGGGCCAACGTCCTGACTTTC
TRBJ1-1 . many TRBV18 CASSPNPYTEAFF TGTGCCAGCTCACCCAACCCCTACACTGAAGCTTTCTTT